Listed below are T cell receptor beta chains from one sample, sequenced in a study of blood T cells in healthy people across ages. MiXCR, run by TCRdb on the 5' RACE reads, gives a single entry per CDR3 protein. The sample includes 950,000 to 1,200,000 distinct CDR3 sequences, approximately 38% of them seen just once. Sequencing input: blood. The receptors originated from a man between 18 and 29 years old in good health. The CDR3 runs from the conserved cysteine through the conserved F or W. The D gene is left open where the match is weak. Size tells how often a clone was seen (once, few, many) or the class of an expanded clone, and some rows leave it out.

abundance,j_gene,d_gene,v_gene,CDR3nt,CDR3aa
few,TRBJ2-1,NA,TRBV6-1,TGTGCCAGCAGCCGCGGGGCGGCTTCCTACAATGAGCAGTTCTTC,CASSRGAASYNEQFF
NA,TRBJ2-1,TRBD2,TRBV25-1,TGTGCCAGCAGCCCGGGACTAGCGGGAGGGGGCTACAATGAGCAGTTCTTC,CASSPGLAGGGYNEQFF
few,TRBJ2-3,NA,TRBV21-1,TGTGCCAGCAGGTATTATGGTGAGGTGGCAGATACGCAGTATTTT,CASRYYGEVADTQYF
NA,TRBJ1-5,NA,TRBV30,TGTGCCTGGAGCGCGCAACCGGGACCGGGTCAGCCCCAGCATTTT,CAWSAQPGPGQPQHF
few,TRBJ2-1,TRBD1,TRBV2,TGTGCTAGCAGTCCCTATGGACAGGATGAGCAGTTCTTC,CASSPYGQDEQFF
NA,TRBJ1-1,NA,TRBV6-5,TGTGCCAGGGCTTGGGAGGGGAACACTGAAGCTTTCTTT,CARAWEGNTEAFF
once,TRBJ2-1,TRBD2,TRBV6-2/TRBV6-3,TGTGCCAGCGTAGGCCTAGCGGGGGGTCAGGCTCTCTACAATGAGCAGTTCTTC,CASVGLAGGQALYNEQFF
few,TRBJ2-2,NA,TRBV6-1,TGTGCCAGCATCCCACAGGGTACGAGGACCGGGGAGCTGTTTTTT,CASIPQGTRTGELFF
NA,TRBJ1-1,NA,TRBV7-2,TGTGCCAGCAGCTTAGAACTAGGACACTACGAAGCTTTCTTT,CASSLELGHYEAFF
many,TRBJ2-1,NA,TRBV7-3,TGTGCCAGCAGCTTAGTGGCCCAGAACAATGAGCAGTTCTTC,CASSLVAQNNEQFF
few,TRBJ2-1,NA,TRBV27,TGTGCCAGCAGGATAAAACAATCCAACAATGAGCAGTTCTTC,CASRIKQSNNEQFF
few,TRBJ1-1,NA,TRBV7-2,TGTGCCAGCAGGATCGCCGGGACATCGTACACTGAAGCTTTCTTT,CASRIAGTSYTEAFF
NA,TRBJ2-3,NA,TRBV5-1,TGCGCCAGCAGCTTGATGTGGCGGAGCACAGATACGCAGTATTTT,CASSLMWRSTDTQYF